The source of this T cell receptor (beta chain) is a study of T-cell reconstitution after alpha-beta-depleted transplantation in children. This clonotype occurred a few times. This CDR3 contains 19 residues. J gave up 6 bases and V 0 bases, and 17 bases lay outside the gene matches. Per the germline V gene, CDR1 is SGHTA and CDR2 is FQGTGA. Unique molecular identifiers were used to barcode this TCRbeta library. TCRdb re-derived calls from the PCR reads in MiXCR, one entry per CDR3 protein. The sample shows roughly 610,000 distinct CDR3 sequences, about 10% of them seen only once. The sequence was obtained from a human donor who donated a stem cell graft to a child with acute myeloid leukemia. The source was PBMCs from the stem cell graft donor, collected from the stem cell graft. The chain is built from TRBV7-3 and TRBJ2-1; 7 positions match TRBD2. CDR3 DNA: TGTGCCAGCAGCTTAACGGGAGGGTTTGTGGGCGGGCACTCCAATGAGCAGTTCTTC. Translated, it gives CASSLTGGFVGGHSNEQFF.